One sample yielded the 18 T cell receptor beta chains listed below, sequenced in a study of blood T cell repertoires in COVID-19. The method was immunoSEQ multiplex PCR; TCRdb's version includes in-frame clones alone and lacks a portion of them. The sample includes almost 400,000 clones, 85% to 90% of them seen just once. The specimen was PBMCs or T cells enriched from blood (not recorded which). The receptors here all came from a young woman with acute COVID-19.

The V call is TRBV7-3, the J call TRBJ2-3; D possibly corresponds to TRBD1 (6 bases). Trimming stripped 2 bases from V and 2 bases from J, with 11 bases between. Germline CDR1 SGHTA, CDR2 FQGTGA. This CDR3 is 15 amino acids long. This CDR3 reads CASSLADRFTDTQYF. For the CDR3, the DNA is TGTGCCAGCAGCTTAGCCGACAGGTTCACAGATACGCAGTATTTT.

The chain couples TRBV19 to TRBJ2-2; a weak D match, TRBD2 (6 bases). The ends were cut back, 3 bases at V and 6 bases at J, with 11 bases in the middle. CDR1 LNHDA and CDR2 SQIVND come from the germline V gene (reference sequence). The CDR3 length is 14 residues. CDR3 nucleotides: TGTGCCAGTAGTATTATATCGGGAGCCGGGGAGCTGTTTTTT. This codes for CASSIISGAGELFF.

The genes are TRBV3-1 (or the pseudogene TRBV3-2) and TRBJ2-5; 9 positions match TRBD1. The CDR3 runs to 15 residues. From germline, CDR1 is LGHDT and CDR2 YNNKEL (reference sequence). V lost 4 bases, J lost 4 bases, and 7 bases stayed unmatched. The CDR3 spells CASSPRDRASETQYF. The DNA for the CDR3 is TGTGCCAGCAGCCCCCGGGACAGGGCGTCAGAGACCCAGTACTTC.

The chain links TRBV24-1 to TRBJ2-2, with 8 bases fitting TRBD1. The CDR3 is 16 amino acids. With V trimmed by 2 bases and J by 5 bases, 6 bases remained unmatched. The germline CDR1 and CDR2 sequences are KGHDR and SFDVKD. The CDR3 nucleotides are TGTGCCACCAGTGATTACGGACAGGGCCGGACCGGGGAGCTGTTTTTT. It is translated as CATSDYGQGRTGELFF.

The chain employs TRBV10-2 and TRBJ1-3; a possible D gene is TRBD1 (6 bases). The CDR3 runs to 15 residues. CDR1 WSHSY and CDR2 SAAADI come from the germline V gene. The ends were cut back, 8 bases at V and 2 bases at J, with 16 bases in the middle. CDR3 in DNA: TGCGCCAGCTCCTTGGGCAGGGGAGCTGGAAACACCATATATTTT. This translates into CASSLGRGAGNTIYF.

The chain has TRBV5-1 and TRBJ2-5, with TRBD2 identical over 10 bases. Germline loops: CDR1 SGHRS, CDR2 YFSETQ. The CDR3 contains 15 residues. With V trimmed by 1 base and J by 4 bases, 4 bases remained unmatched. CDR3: CASSLPSGGRETQYF. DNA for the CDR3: TGCGCCAGCAGCTTGCCTAGCGGGGGACGAGAGACCCAGTACTTC.

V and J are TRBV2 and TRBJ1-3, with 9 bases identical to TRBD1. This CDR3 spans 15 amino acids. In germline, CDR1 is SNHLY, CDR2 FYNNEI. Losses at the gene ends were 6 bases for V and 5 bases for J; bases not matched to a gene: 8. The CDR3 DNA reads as TGTGCCAGCAGAGCCAGGACAGGGGATCGAAACACCATATATTTT. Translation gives CASRARTGDRNTIYF. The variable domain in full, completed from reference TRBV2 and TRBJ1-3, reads EPEVTQTPSHQVTQMGQEVILRCVPISNHLYFYWYRQILGQKVEFLVSFYNNEISEKSEIFDDQFSVERPDGSNFTLKIRSTKLEDSAMYFCASRARTGDRNTIYFGEGSWLTVV.

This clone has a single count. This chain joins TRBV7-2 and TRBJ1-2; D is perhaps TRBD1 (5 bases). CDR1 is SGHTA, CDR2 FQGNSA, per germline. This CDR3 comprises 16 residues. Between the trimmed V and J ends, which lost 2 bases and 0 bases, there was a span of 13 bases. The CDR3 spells CASSLKWGEPNYGYTF. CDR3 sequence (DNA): TGTGCCAGCAGCTTAAAGTGGGGCGAACCTAACTATGGCTACACCTTC.

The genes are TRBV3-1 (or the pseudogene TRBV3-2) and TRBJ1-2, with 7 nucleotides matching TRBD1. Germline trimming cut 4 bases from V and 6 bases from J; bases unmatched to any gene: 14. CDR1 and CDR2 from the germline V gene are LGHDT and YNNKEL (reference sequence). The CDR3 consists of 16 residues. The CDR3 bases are TGTGCCAGCAGCCCTATCCAGGGGGAAGTATGGAATGGCTACACCTTC. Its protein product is CASSPIQGEVWNGYTF.

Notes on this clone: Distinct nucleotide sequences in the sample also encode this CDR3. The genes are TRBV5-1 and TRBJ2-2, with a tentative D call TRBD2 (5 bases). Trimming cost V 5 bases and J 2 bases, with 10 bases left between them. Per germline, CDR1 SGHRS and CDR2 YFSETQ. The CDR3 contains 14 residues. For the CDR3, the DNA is TGCGCCAGCAGTTTACGGGGTAACACCGGGGAGCTGTTTTTT. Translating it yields CASSLRGNTGELFF.

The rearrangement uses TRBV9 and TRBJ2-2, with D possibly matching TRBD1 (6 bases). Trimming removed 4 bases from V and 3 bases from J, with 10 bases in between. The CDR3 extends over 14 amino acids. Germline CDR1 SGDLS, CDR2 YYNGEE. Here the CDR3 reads CASSRDTDTGELFF. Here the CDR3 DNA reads TGTGCCAGCAGCCGGGACACCGACACCGGGGAGCTGTTTTTT. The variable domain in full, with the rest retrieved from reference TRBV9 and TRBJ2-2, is DSGVTQTPKHLITATGQRVTLRCSPRSGDLSVYWYQQSLDQGLQFLIQYYNGEERAKGNILERFSAQQFPDLHSELNLSSLELGDSALYFCASSRDTDTGELFFGEGSRLTVL.

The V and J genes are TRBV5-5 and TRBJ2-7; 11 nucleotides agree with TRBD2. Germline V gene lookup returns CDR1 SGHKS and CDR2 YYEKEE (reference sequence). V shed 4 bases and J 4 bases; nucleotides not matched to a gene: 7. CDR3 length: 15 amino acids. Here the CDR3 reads CASSPRLAGMYEQYF. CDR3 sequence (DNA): TGTGCCAGCAGCCCCCGACTAGCGGGGATGTACGAGCAGTACTTC.

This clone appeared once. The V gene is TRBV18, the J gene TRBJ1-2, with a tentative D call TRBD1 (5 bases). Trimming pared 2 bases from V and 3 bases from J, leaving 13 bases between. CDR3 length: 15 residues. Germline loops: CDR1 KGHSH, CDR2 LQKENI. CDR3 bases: TGTGCCAGCTCACCATCGACCGGGGGGGACTATGGCTACACCTTC. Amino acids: CASSPSTGGDYGYTF.

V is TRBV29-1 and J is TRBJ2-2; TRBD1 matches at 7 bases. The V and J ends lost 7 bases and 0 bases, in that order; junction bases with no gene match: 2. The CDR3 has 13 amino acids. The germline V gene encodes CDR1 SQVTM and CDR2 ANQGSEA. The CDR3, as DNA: TGCAGCGGGGGACAGCCGAACACCGGGGAGCTGTTTTTT. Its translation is CSGGQPNTGELFF.

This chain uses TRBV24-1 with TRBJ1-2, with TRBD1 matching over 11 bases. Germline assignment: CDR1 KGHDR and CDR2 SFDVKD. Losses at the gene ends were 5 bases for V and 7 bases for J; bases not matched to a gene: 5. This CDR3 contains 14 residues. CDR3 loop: CATSAGQGASGYTF. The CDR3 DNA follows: TGTGCCACCAGTGCTGGACAGGGGGCCAGTGGCTACACCTTC.

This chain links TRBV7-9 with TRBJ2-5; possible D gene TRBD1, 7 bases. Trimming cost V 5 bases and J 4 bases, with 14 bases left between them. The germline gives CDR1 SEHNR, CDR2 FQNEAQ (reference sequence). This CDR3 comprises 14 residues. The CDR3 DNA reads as TGTGCCAGCAGCGTCCGACAGGGAGGAGAGACCCAGTACTTC. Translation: CASSVRQGGETQYF.

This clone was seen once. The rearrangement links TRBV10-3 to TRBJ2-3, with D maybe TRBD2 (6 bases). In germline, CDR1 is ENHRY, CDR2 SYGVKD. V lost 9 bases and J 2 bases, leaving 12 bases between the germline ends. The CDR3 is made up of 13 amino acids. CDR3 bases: TGTGCCATTAGCGGTTCTTCCACAGATACGCAGTATTTT. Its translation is CAISGSSTDTQYF.

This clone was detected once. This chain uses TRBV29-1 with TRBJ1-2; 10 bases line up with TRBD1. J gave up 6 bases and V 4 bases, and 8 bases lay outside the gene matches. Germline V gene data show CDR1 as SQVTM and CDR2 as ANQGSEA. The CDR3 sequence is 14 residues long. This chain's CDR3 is CSVAGQGGSDGYTF. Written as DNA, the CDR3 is TGCAGCGTTGCCGGACAGGGGGGCAGCGATGGCTACACCTTC.